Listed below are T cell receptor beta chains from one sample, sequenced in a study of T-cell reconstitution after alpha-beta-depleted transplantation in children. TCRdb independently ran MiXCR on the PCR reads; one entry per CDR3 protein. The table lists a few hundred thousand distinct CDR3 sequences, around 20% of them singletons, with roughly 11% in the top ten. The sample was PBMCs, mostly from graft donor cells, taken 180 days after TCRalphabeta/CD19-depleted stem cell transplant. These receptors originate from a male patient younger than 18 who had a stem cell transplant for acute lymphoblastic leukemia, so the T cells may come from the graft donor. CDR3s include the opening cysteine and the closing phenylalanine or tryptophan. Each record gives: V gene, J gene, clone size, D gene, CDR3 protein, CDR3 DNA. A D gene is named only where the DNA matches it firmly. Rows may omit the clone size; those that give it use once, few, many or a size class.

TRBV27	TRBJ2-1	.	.	CASSLGLSDYNEQFF	TGTGCCAGCAGTTTGGGGCTCTCTGACTACAATGAGCAGTTCTTC
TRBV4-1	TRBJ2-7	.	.	CASSQDRGVDYYEQYF	TGCGCCAGCAGCCAAGATCGCGGGGTCGACTACTACGAGCAGTACTTC
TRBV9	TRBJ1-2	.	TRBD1	CASSVARDRGNYGYTF	TGTGCCAGCAGCGTAGCTCGGGACAGGGGGAACTATGGCTACACCTTC
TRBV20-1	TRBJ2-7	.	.	CSASSYEQYF	TGCAGTGCTAGTAGCTACGAGCAGTACTTC
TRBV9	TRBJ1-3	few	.	CASSRMPPGAGNTIYF	TGTGCCAGCAGCCGCATGCCTCCCGGGGCCGGAAACACCATATATTTT
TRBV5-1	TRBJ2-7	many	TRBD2	CASSLRLAGDGEQYF	TGCGCCAGCAGCTTAAGACTAGCGGGAGATGGCGAGCAGTACTTC
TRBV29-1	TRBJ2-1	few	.	CSTRTGLGYNEQFF	TGCAGCACACGAACAGGGCTGGGGTACAATGAGCAGTTCTTC
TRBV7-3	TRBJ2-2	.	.	CASSARRGAGELFF	TGTGCCAGCAGCGCCAGGAGAGGGGCCGGGGAGCTGTTTTTT
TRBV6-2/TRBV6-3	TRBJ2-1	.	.	CASTFRVGRAMGGSYNEQFF	TGTGCCAGCACCTTCCGGGTGGGCAGGGCTATGGGGGGCTCCTACAATGAGCAGTTCTTC
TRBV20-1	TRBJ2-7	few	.	CSASKSLDSYEQYF	TGCAGTGCTAGCAAGAGTCTAGATTCCTACGAGCAGTACTTC
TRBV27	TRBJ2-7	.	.	CASSLMESYEQYF	TGTGCCAGCAGTTTGATGGAATCCTACGAGCAGTACTTC
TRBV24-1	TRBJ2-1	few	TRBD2	CATSETPGTSGKSSYNEQFF	TGTGCCACCAGTGAGACCCCCGGGACTAGCGGGAAGAGCTCCTACAATGAGCAGTTCTTC
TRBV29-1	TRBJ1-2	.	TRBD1	CSVATGDIGYTF	TGCAGCGTTGCGACAGGGGATATAGGCTACACCTTC
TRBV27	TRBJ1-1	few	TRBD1	CASSLGQGVTEAFF	TGTGCCAGCAGTTTAGGGCAGGGGGTAACTGAAGCTTTCTTT
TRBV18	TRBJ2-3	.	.	CASSPIGQLNTQYF	TGTGCCAGCTCGCCCATTGGACAGCTCAATACGCAGTATTTT
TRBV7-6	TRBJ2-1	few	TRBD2	CASTQRLAGLLTRDEQFF	TGTGCCAGCACCCAGCGTCTAGCGGGCCTTTTGACACGTGATGAGCAGTTCTTC
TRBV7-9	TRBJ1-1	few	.	CASSLGAFF	TGTGCCAGCAGCTTAGGAGCTTTCTTT
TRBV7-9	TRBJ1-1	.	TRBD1	CASSHGTGGPTEAFF	TGTGCCAGCAGCCACGGGACAGGGGGCCCCACTGAAGCTTTCTTT
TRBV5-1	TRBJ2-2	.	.	CASQSGTLSSGELFF	TGCGCCAGCCAGTCCGGGACCCTTTCATCCGGGGAGCTGTTTTTT
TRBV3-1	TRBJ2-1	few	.	CASSFIGRNGNNEQFF	TGTGCCAGCAGCTTTATAGGACGGAACGGGAACAATGAGCAGTTCTTC
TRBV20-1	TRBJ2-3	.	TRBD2	CSASRTSGRTDTQYF	TGCAGTGCAAGCCGGACTAGCGGGCGCACAGATACGCAGTATTTT
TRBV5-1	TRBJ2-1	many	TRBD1	CASSSLRQGASSYNEQFF	TGCGCCAGCAGCTCCCTTAGACAGGGGGCTTCGTCCTACAATGAGCAGTTCTTC
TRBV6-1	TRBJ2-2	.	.	CASRVEGANTGELFF	TGTGCCAGCAGGGTCGAAGGGGCCAACACCGGGGAGCTGTTTTTT
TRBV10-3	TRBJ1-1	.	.	CATGQFSEAFF	TGTGCCACTGGACAGTTTTCTGAAGCTTTCTTT
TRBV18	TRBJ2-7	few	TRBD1	CASSLQGAGSSYEQYF	TGTGCCAGCTCACTACAGGGGGCTGGCAGCTCCTACGAGCAGTACTTC
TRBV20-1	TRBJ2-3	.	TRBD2	CSAGDYRTDTQYF	TGCAGTGCCGGGGACTATCGCACAGATACGCAGTATTTT
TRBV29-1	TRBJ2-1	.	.	CSVAGSSYNEQFF	TGCAGCGTTGCGGGAAGCTCCTACAATGAGCAGTTCTTC
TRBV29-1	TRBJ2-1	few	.	CSVVRGNEQFF	TGCAGCGTTGTTCGGGGTAATGAGCAGTTCTTC
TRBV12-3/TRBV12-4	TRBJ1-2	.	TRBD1	CASSLRTGINYGYTF	TGTGCCAGCAGTTTACGGACAGGGATCAACTATGGCTACACCTTC
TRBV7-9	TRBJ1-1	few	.	CASSLGVVTGAFF	TGTGCCAGCAGCTTAGGCGTTGTGACGGGGGCTTTCTTT
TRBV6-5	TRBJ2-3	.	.	CASSYRGQGDTQYF	TGTGCCAGCAGTTACCGGGGGCAGGGAGATACGCAGTATTTT